These 27 T cell receptor beta chains originate from one sample sequenced in a study of blood T cell repertoires in COVID-19. The repertoire was sequenced with immunoSEQ multiplex PCR; TCRdb's copy has only in-frame clones and lacks some. This sample yields tens of thousands of clones, of which over 70% are seen a single time; approximately 5% belongs to the top ten. The sequenced sample was peripheral blood. All receptors derive from a man aged 50 to 60 with active COVID-19.

The rearrangement joins TRBV5-6 to TRBJ1-4; 8 nucleotides agree with TRBD1. Trimming cost V 2 bases and J 5 bases; bases outside gene matches: 5. The CDR3 covers 15 residues. The V gene's germline CDR1 is SGHDT and CDR2 YYEEEE. CDR3 amino acids: CASSLTGGENEKLFF. Written as DNA, the CDR3 is TGTGCCAGCAGCTTAACAGGGGGTGAGAATGAAAAACTGTTTTTT.

The chain couples TRBV7-9 to TRBJ1-1; D call uncertain. CDR1 SEHNR and CDR2 FQNEAQ come from the germline V gene (reference sequence). The CDR3 totals 15 residues. Trimming shortened V by 7 bases and J by 2 bases, and 17 bases separated the two germline ends. The CDR3 sequence: CASNPGGHSNTEAFF. DNA of the CDR3: TGTGCCAGCAACCCCGGCGGGCATTCTAACACTGAAGCTTTCTTT.

The chain joins TRBV10-3 to TRBJ1-2; possibly TRBD1 for D (5 bases). This CDR3 has 14 residues. V was shortened by 3 bases and J by 0 bases, with 8 bases between the two germline ends. The germline CDR1 and CDR2 sequences are ENHRY and SYGVKD. Here the CDR3 reads CAISEQETNYGYTF. The CDR3 region has the DNA TGTGCCATCAGTGAACAGGAGACTAACTATGGCTACACCTTC.

J is TRBJ2-5 and V is TRBV5-1, with no clear D. Germline V gene lookup returns CDR1 SGHRS and CDR2 YFSETQ. Trimming left V 0 bases short and J 3 bases short, with 6 bases between. The CDR3 covers 13 residues. Here the CDR3 reads CASSLDSKETQYF. The CDR3 nucleotides are TGCGCCAGCAGCTTGGACAGCAAAGAGACCCAGTACTTC.

The chain couples TRBV28 to TRBJ2-7; maybe TRBD1 (6 bases). V was clipped by 2 bases and J by 5 bases, with 16 bases between them. The length of the CDR3 is 15 residues. The germline gives CDR1 MDHEN, CDR2 SYDVKM. CDR3 residues: CASSLTTGLRNEQYF. The CDR3 DNA reads as TGTGCCAGCAGTTTAACAACAGGGCTTCGGAACGAGCAGTACTTC.

The CDR3 DNA reads as TGCGCCAGCAGCTTTCCGGGACAGGAAGACACCGGGGAGCTGTTTTTT. The encoded protein is CASSFPGQEDTGELFF. The rearrangement links TRBV5-1 to TRBJ2-2, with 8 positions matching TRBD1. The V gene end was trimmed by 2 bases and the J gene end by 3 bases; junction bases not matched to a gene: 6. The germline CDR1 and CDR2 sequences are SGHRS and YFSETQ. CDR3 length: 16 amino acids.

J is TRBJ2-2 and V is TRBV28; D unresolved. The CDR3 is 13 residues long. Germline CDR1 MDHEN, CDR2 SYDVKM. V lost 2 bases to trimming and J lost 5 bases, with 6 bases between them. The CDR3 bases are TGTGCCAGCAGTTTAACGCAGACCGGGGAGCTGTTTTTT. Translating gives CASSLTQTGELFF.

The V call is TRBV2, the J call TRBJ2-2, with 7 bases fitting TRBD2. This CDR3 spans 15 amino acids. V lost 2 bases and J lost 5; bases outside the gene matches: 5. In germline, CDR1 is SNHLY, CDR2 FYNNEI. The CDR3 DNA reads TGTGCCAGCAGTGAACGGCGGGGGAGAACCGGGGAGCTGTTTTTT. Protein: CASSERRGRTGELFF.

The chain is built from TRBV18 and TRBJ1-2; D unresolved. The CDR3 is made up of 15 amino acids. The ends were cut back, 1 base at V and 4 bases at J, with 13 bases in the middle. Germline V gives CDR1 KGHSH, CDR2 LQKENI. Here the CDR3 reads CASSPLAGLSYGYTF. The CDR3 DNA reads as TGTGCCAGCTCACCACTTGCCGGGTTAAGCTATGGCTACACCTTC.

The V and J genes are TRBV30 and TRBJ2-7; a weak D match, TRBD1 (6 bases). The V gene's germline CDR1 is GTSNPN and CDR2 SVGIG (reference sequence). The V end lost 2 bases, the J end lost 3 bases, and 8 bases lay between the germline ends. The CDR3 spans 12 residues. CDR3: CAWSQGGYEQYF. CDR3 in DNA: TGTGCCTGGAGTCAAGGGGGCTACGAGCAGTACTTC.

The V call is TRBV9, the J call TRBJ2-3; the match to TRBD2 covers 15 bases. The ends lost 2 bases at V and 6 bases at J; junction bases unmatched: 4. From germline, CDR1 is SGDLS and CDR2 YYNGEE. The CDR3 is 16 residues long. The CDR3 DNA reads as TGTGCCAGCAGCGTCTTGGGGACTAGCGGGAGGGATACGCAGTATTTT. Protein sequence: CASSVLGTSGRDTQYF.

This clone was recorded only once. V gene TRBV6-2 or TRBV6-3 combines with J gene TRBJ1-1; tentative D call: TRBD1 (6 bases). Germline CDR1 is MNHEY and CDR2 is SVGEGT. Trimming cost V 5 bases and J 7 bases, with 8 bases left between them. The CDR3 totals 11 residues. This CDR3 is CASSTGREAFF. The CDR3 DNA is TGTGCCAGCAGTACAGGGCGTGAAGCTTTCTTT.

V usage is TRBV30 and J usage is TRBJ1-2, with 9 bases lining up with TRBD1. The germline gives CDR1 GTSNPN, CDR2 SVGIG (reference sequence). The CDR3 is made up of 14 amino acids. The J segment lost 3 bases and the V segment lost 3 bases, leaving 5 bases of the junction unmatched. The CDR3 sequence is CAWRGTGNYYGYTF. The CDR3 nucleotides are TGTGCCTGGAGAGGGACAGGGAACTACTATGGCTACACCTTC.

This clone was detected only once. The chain employs TRBV4-1 and TRBJ2-5; 9 nucleotides line up with TRBD2. The V and J ends lost 4 bases and 3 bases, in that order; junction bases with no gene match: 3. CDR1 is MGHRA, CDR2 YSYEKL, per germline. CDR3 length equals 14 residues. CDR3 in DNA: TGCGCCAGCAGCCCGCTAGCGGGGAAAGAGACCCAGTACTTC. Translating gives CASSPLAGKETQYF.

This clone was counted once. The V call is TRBV3-1 (or the pseudogene TRBV3-2), the J call TRBJ2-1; 9 positions agree with TRBD2. This CDR3 spans 20 amino acids. J gave up 0 bases and V 4 bases, and 16 bases lay outside the gene matches. Germline lookup yields CDR1 LGHDT and CDR2 YNNKEL (reference sequence). CDR3 amino acids: CASSLLALSSGTDSYNEQFF. In nucleotides, the CDR3 is TGTGCCAGCAGCCTCCTCGCGTTGTCTAGCGGGACCGACTCCTACAATGAGCAGTTCTTC.

The chain combines TRBV29-1 with TRBJ2-1; 8 bases map to TRBD2. V dropped 5 bases and J dropped 5; count of bases not matched to a gene: 5. CDR3 length: 13 residues. Germline CDR1 and CDR2: SQVTM and ANQGSEA. CDR3 amino acids: CSVPGLGHNEQFF. The CDR3 bases are TGCAGCGTTCCGGGACTAGGCCACAATGAGCAGTTCTTC.

The chain is built from TRBV7-2 and TRBJ2-5; D unresolved. Germline CDR1 and CDR2: SGHTA and FQGNSA. This CDR3 region has 15 residues. With 1 base removed from V and 4 bases from J, the gap between germline ends came to 13 bases. Here the CDR3 reads CASSLGPSRGETQYF. The CDR3, as DNA: TGTGCCAGCAGCTTAGGGCCCTCCCGCGGAGAGACCCAGTACTTC.

The V gene is TRBV30, the J gene TRBJ1-2; possibly TRBD1 for D (5 bases). This CDR3 contains 14 residues. The germline V gene encodes CDR1 GTSNPN and CDR2 SVGIG (reference sequence). V was pared by 1 base and J by 0 bases, with 9 bases between. CDR3 sequence (DNA): TGTGCCTGGAGTGCTACAGGCGCTAACTATGGCTACACCTTC. Residues: CAWSATGANYGYTF.

This chain links TRBV4-2 with TRBJ2-3; TRBD2 agrees at 9 bases. Germline assignment: CDR1 LGHNA and CDR2 YNFKEQ. Trimming removed 3 bases from V and 2 bases from J; junction bases left unmatched: 9. The CDR3 runs 17 residues. DNA for the CDR3: TGTGCCAGCAGCCAGGGGACGGCGGGAGGGTACACAGATACGCAGTATTTT. Residues: CASSQGTAGGYTDTQYF.

The genes are TRBV5-5 and TRBJ2-2; TRBD2 matches at 15 bases. Trimming cost V 1 base and J 4 bases; bases outside gene matches: 11. The CDR3 is 20 residues long. Germline CDR1 reads SGHKS; CDR2 reads YYEKEE (reference sequence). Written as DNA, the CDR3 is TGTGCCAGCAGCTTGAATCCATGGACTAGCGGGAGGGCCGTCACCGGGGAGCTGTTTTTT. Translated, it gives CASSLNPWTSGRAVTGELFF.

The chain uses TRBV5-1 and TRBJ1-6; D remains ambiguous. Germline CDR1 and CDR2: SGHRS and YFSETQ. CDR3 length: 15 residues. V shed 4 bases and J shed 7 bases, with 15 bases lying between them. CDR3 DNA sequence: TGCGCCAGCAGCAACGCCGGGAAAGCGAATTCACCCCTCCACTTT. This gives the protein CASSNAGKANSPLHF.

Here the CDR3 reads CASYAAGSKNIQYF. The CDR3 region has the DNA TGCGCCAGTTACGCGGCAGGGTCGAAAAACATTCAGTACTTC. The gene calls are TRBV5-1 and TRBJ2-4; possibly TRBD1 for D (5 bases). In germline, CDR1 is SGHRS, CDR2 YFSETQ. Trimming stripped 8 bases from V and 4 bases from J, with 16 bases between. CDR3 length equals 14 residues.

The CDR3 sequence: CASIPSGLAVYEQYF. CDR3 bases: TGTGCCAGCATTCCCTCGGGACTAGCGGTCTACGAGCAGTACTTC. V gene TRBV28 combines with J gene TRBJ2-7, with 11 bases lining up with TRBD2. CDR1 and CDR2 from the germline V gene are MDHEN and SYDVKM. Trimming cost V 7 bases and J 3 bases; bases outside gene matches: 8. The CDR3 runs to 15 residues.

This sequence joins TRBV9 and TRBJ2-5; tentative D call: TRBD2 (7 bases). CDR1 and CDR2 (germline): SGDLS, YYNGEE. The CDR3 loop spans 13 amino acids. Trimming cost V 4 bases and J 4 bases, with 11 bases left between them. CDR3 in amino acids: CASSRGGLETQYF. CDR3 DNA: TGTGCCAGCAGCAGGGGGGGCTTAGAGACCCAGTACTTC.

This clone was counted once. The chain employs TRBV5-8 and TRBJ2-6, with a tentative D call TRBD1 (6 bases). The V end was cut by 3 bases, the J end by 2 bases, with 6 bases between. CDR1 SGHTS and CDR2 YDEGEE come from the germline V gene. There are 14 residues in the CDR3. CDR3 in DNA: TGTGCCAGCAGCTGGACAGCTGGGGCCAACGTCCTGACTTTC. The encoded protein is CASSWTAGANVLTF.

The chain carries TRBV27 and TRBJ2-5; the D is unclear. Trimming left V 11 bases short and J 6 bases short, with 16 bases between. This CDR3 spans 12 amino acids. CDR1 and CDR2 from the germline V gene are MNHEY and SMNVEV (reference sequence). The CDR3: CAEQVGKKTQYF. CDR3 nucleotides: TGTGCCGAACAAGTTGGCAAAAAGACCCAGTACTTC.

The CDR3 is CASSLMGGKNTEAFF. The CDR3 DNA reads as TGCGCCAGCAGCTTGATGGGAGGGAAGAACACTGAAGCTTTCTTT. The rearrangement links TRBV5-1 to TRBJ1-1; D is ambiguous. The CDR3 is 15 amino acids. Trimming removed 1 base at V and 1 base at J, with 11 bases between. Germline V CDR1 and CDR2: SGHRS, YFSETQ.